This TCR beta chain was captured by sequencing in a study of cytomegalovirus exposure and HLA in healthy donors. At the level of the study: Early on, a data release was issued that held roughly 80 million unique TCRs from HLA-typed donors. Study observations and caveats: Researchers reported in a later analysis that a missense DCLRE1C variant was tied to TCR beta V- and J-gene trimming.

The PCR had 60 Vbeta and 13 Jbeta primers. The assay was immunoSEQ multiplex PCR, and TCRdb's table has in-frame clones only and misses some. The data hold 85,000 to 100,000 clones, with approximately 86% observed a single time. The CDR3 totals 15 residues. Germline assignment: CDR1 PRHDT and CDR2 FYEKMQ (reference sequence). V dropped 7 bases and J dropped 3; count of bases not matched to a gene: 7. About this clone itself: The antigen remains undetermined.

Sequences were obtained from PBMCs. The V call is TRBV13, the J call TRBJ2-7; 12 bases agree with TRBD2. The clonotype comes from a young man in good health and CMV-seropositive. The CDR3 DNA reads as TGTGCCAGCACCACTTCTAGCGGGAGGGGCTACGAGCAGTACTTC. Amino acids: CASTTSSGRGYEQYF.